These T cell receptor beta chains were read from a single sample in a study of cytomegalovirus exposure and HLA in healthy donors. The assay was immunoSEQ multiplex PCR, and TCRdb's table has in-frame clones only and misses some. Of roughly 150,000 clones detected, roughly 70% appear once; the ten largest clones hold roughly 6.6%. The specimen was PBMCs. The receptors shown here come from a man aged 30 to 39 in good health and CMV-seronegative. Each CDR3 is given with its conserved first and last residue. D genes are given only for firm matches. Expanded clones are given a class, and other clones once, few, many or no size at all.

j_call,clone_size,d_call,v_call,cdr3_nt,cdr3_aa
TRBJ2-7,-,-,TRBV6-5,TGTGCCAGCAGTGAAGACAATGGGTACGAGCAGTACTTC,CASSEDNGYEQYF
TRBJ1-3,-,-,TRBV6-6,TGTGCCAGCAGTTACGGGCCCTCTGGAAACACCATATATTTT,CASSYGPSGNTIYF
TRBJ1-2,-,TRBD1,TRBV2,TGTGCCAGCAGTGAAAACAGGGGGGGCTATGGCTACACCTTC,CASSENRGGYGYTF
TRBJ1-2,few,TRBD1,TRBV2,TGTGCCAGCAGTCTACAGGGGGGTGAATCTGGCTACACCTTC,CASSLQGGESGYTF
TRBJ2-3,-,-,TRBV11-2,TGTGCCAGCAGCTTAGATCAGCGAGATACGCAGTATTTT,CASSLDQRDTQYF
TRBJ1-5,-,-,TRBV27,TGTGCCAGCAGTTCGCGACAGCCCAATCAGCCCCAGCATTTT,CASSSRQPNQPQHF
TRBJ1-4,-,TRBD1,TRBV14,TGTGCCAGCAGCCAAGATAGGAGGGACAGGGCGGAAAAACTGTTTTTT,CASSQDRRDRAEKLFF
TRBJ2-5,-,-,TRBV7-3,TGTGCCAGCAGCCTACAGGGTCAAGAGACCCAGTACTTC,CASSLQGQETQYF
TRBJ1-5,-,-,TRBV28,TGTGGAGCCGGTGTCGGCAATCAGCCCCAGCATTTT,CGAGVGNQPQHF
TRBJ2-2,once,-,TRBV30,TGTGCCTGGGCGGAAGGGAGCACCGGGGAGCTGTTTTTT,CAWAEGSTGELFF
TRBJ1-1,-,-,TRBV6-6,TGTGCCAGCAGAGAGCCTGTGAACACTGAAGCTTTCTTT,CASREPVNTEAFF
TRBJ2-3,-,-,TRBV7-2,TGTGCCAGCAGGTCTCTAGCGTTTCTCACAGATACGCAGTATTTT,CASRSLAFLTDTQYF
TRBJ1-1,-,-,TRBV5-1,TGCGCCAGCAGCCGGCAGGAGGGTGGGCGGGCTTTCTTT,CASSRQEGGRAFF
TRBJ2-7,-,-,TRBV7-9,TGTGCCAGCAGCCGGCCTTTCCCGGGACTCGTCTACGAGCAGTACTTC,CASSRPFPGLVYEQYF
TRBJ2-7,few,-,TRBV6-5,TGTGCCAGCAGTTACATCCGAGCTGGACACTACGAGCAGTACTTC,CASSYIRAGHYEQYF
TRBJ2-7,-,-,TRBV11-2,TGTGCCAGCAGCTTCGGACAGTCCTACGAGCAGTACTTC,CASSFGQSYEQYF
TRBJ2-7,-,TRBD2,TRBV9,TGTGCCAGCAGCGTAACTGGCGGGAGGGTGGAGGAGCAGTACTTC,CASSVTGGRVEEQYF
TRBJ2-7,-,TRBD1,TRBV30,TGTGCCTGGAGTAGACAGGGTAGGGACGAGCAGTACTTC,CAWSRQGRDEQYF
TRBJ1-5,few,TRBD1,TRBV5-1,TGCGCCAGCAGCTGGCAGGGGGCGGTCAATCAGCCCCAGCATTTT,CASSWQGAVNQPQHF
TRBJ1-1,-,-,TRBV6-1,TGTGCCAGCAGTGATCAGGATAACACTGAAGCTTTCTTT,CASSDQDNTEAFF
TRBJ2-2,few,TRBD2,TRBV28,TGTGCCAGCAAAACTAGCGCCGGGGAGCTGTTTTTT,CASKTSAGELFF
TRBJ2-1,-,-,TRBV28,TGTGCCAGCAGTACACGTCCCGCTAGCTCCCTGGCGTACAATGAGCAGTTCTTC,CASSTRPASSLAYNEQFF
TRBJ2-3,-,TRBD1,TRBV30,TGTGCCTTAACCGGGACAGGGGGACCAGATACGCAGTATTTT,CALTGTGGPDTQYF
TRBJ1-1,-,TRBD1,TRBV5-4,TGTGCCAGCACAACTGACAGGGGGCGAGAAGCTTTCTTT,CASTTDRGREAFF
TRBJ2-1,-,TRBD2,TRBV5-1,TGCGCCAGCAGCTTGGCCTCCCAGGAAGCGGGAAAGTCCTACAATGAGCAGTTCTTC,CASSLASQEAGKSYNEQFF
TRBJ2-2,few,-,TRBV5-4,TGTGCCAGCAGCTTAAAACTGGGGGGGCTGTTTTTT,CASSLKLGGLFF
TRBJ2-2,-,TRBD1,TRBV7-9,TGTGCCAGCAGCCCAAGGACAGGGAGCCCCGGGGAGCTGTTTTTT,CASSPRTGSPGELFF
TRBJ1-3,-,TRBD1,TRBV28,TGTGCCAGCAGTTTATTTACGTCAGGACAGGGTTTAGGAAACACCATATATTTT,CASSLFTSGQGLGNTIYF